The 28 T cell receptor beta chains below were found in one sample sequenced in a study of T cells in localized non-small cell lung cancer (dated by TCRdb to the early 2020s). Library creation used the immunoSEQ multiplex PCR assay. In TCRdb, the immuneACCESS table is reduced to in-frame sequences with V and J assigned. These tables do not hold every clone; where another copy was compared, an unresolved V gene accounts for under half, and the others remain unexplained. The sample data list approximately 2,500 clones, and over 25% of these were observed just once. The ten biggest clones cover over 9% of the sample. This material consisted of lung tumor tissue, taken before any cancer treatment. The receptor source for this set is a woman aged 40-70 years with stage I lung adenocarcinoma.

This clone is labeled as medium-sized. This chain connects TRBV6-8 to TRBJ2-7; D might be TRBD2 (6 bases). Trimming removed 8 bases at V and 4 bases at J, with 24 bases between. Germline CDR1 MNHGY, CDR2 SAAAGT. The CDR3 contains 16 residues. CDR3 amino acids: CASLRKPWGELYEQYF. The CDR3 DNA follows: TGTGCCAGCTTGAGGAAGCCCTGGGGGGAACTGTACGAGCAGTACTTC.

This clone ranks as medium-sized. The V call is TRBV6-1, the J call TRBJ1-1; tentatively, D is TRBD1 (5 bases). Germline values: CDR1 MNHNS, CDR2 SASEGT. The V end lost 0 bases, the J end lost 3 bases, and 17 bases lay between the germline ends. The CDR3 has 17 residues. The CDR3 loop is CASSEAGQGGGDTEAFF. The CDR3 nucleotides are TGTGCCAGCAGTGAAGCCGGGCAAGGTGGGGGGGACACTGAAGCTTTCTTT.

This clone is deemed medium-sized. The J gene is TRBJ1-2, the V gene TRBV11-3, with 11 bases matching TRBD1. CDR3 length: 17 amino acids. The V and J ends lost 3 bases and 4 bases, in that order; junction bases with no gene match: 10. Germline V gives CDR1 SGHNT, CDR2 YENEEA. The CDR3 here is CASSLIGQGASGYGYTF. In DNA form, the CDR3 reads TGTGCCAGCAGCTTGATCGGACAGGGGGCGTCTGGCTATGGCTACACCTTC.

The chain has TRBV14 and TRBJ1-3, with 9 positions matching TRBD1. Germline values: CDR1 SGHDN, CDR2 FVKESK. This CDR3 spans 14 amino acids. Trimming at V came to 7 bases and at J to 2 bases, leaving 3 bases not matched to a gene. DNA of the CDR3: TGTGCCAGCAACCGACAGGGGGCTGGAAACACCATATATTTT. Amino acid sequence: CASNRQGAGNTIYF.

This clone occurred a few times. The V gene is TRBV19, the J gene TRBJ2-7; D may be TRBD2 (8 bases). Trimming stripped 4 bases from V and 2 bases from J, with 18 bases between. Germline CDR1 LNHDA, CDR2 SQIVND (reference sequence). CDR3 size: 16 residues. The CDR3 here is CASSKGALAATYEQYF. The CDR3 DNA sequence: TGTGCCAGTAGTAAGGGGGCACTAGCGGCTACCTACGAGCAGTACTTC.

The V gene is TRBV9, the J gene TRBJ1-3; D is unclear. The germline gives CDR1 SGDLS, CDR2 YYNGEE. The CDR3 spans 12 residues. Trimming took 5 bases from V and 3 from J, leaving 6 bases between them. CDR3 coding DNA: TGTGCCAGCAGTGAATTTGGAAACACCATATATTTT. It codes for CASSEFGNTIYF.

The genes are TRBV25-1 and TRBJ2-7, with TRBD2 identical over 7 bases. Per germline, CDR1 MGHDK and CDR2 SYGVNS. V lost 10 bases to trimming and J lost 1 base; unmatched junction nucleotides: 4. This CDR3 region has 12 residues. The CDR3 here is CATIAGSYEQYF. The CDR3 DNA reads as TGTGCCACTATAGCGGGTTCCTACGAGCAGTACTTC.

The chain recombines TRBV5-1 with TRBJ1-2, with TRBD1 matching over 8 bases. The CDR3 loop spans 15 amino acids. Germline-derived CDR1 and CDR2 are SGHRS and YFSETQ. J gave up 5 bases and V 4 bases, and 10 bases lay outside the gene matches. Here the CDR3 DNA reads TGCGCCAGCAGCGGGGTCGGACAGGGAAGTTATGGCTACACCTTC. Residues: CASSGVGQGSYGYTF. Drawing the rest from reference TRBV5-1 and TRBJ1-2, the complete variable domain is KAGVTQTPRYLIKTRGQQVTLSCSPISGHRSVSWYQQTPGQGLQFLFEYFSETQRNKGNFPGRFSGRQFSNSRSEMNVSTLELGDSALYLCASSGVGQGSYGYTFGSGTRLTVV.

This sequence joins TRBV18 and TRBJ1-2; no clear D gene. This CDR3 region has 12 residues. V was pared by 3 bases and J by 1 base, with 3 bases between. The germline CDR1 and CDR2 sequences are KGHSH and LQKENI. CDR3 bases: TGTGCCAGCTCACCGGATAACTATGGCTACACCTTC. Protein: CASSPDNYGYTF. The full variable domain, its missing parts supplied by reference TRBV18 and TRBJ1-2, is NAGVMQNPRHLVRRRGQEARLRCSPMKGHSHVYWYRQLPEEGLKFMVYLQKENIIDESGMPKERFSAEFPKEGPSILRIQQVVRGDSAAYFCASSPDNYGYTFGSGTRLTVV.

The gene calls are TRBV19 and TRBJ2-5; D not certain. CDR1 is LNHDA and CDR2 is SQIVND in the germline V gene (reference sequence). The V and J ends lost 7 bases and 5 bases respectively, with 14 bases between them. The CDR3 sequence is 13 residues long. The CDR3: CASNSRPRETQYF. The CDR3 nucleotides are TGTGCCAGTAACTCCCGCCCCAGGGAGACCCAGTACTTC.

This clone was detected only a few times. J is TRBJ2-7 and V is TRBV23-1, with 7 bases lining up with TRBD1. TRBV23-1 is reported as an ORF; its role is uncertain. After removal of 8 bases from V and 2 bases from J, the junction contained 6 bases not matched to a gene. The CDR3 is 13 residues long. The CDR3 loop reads CASATGAPYEQYF. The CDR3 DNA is TGCGCCAGCGCAACAGGGGCCCCCTACGAGCAGTACTTC.

CDR3 loop: CASSDGTGAATNEKLFF. CDR3 DNA: TGTGCCAGCAGTGATGGGACAGGTGCCGCAACTAATGAAAAACTGTTTTTT. J is TRBJ1-4 and V is TRBV2, with 8 bases lining up with TRBD1. The V and J ends lost 3 bases and 0 bases, in that order; junction bases with no gene match: 6. CDR3 length equals 17 residues. The germline V gene encodes CDR1 SNHLY and CDR2 FYNNEI. The full variable domain, in which reference TRBV2 and TRBJ1-4 provide the parts outside the CDR3, is EPEVTQTPSHQVTQMGQEVILRCVPISNHLYFYWYRQILGQKVEFLVSFYNNEISEKSEIFDDQFSVERPDGSNFTLKIRSTKLEDSAMYFCASSDGTGAATNEKLFFGSGTQLSVL.

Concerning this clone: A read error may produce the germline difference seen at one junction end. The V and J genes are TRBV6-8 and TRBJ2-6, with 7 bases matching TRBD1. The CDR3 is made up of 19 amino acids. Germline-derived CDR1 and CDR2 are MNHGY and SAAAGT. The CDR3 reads CAISGLTGRASSGANVLTF. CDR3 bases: TGTGCCATCAGTGGGTTGACAGGGCGAGCTAGCTCTGGGGCCAACGTCCTGACTTTC.

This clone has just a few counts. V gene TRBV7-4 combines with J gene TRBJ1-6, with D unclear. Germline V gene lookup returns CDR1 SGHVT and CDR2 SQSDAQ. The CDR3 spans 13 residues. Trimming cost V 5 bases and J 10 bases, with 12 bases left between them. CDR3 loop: CASSASFGSPLHF. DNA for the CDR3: TGTGCCAGCAGCGCTAGCTTTGGGTCACCCCTCCACTTT.

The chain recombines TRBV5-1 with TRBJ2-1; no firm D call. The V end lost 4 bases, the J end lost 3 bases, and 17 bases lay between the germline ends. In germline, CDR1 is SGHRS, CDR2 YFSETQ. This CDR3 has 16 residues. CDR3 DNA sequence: TGCGCCAGCAGCCTGCTGGGATCCCCTCTCTACAATGAGCAGTTCTTC. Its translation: CASSLLGSPLYNEQFF.

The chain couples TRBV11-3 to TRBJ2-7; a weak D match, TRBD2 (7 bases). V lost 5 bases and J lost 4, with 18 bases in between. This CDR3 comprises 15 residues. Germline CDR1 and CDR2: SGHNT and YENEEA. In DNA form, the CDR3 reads TGTGCCAGCAGCACCCAGGTCGGGGGGCGGTACGAGCAGTACTTC. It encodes CASSTQVGGRYEQYF.

This CDR3 is CASSLYIPDTQYF. The CDR3 DNA reads TGTGCCAGCAGCTTATATATTCCAGATACGCAGTATTTT. The chain joins TRBV7-2 to TRBJ2-3; D is uncertain. The V end lost 2 bases, the J end lost 4 bases, and 7 bases lay between the germline ends. The CDR3 loop spans 13 amino acids. Germline V lookup: CDR1 SGHTA, CDR2 FQGNSA.

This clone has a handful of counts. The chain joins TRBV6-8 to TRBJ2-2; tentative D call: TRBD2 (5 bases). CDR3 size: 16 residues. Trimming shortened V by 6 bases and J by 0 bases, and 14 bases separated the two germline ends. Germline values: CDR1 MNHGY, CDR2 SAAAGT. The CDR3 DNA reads TGTGCCAGCAGCCAGGCGGGTGGTGCGAACACCGGGGAGCTGTTTTTT. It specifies CASSQAGGANTGELFF.

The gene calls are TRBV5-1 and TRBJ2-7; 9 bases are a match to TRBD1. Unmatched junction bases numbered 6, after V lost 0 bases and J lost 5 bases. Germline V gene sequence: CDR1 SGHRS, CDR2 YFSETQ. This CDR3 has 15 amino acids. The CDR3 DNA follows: TGCGCCAGCAGCTTGGCCGTACAGGGGGCCGACGAGCAGTACTTC. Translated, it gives CASSLAVQGADEQYF. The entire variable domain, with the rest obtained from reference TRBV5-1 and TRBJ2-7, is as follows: KAGVTQTPRYLIKTRGQQVTLSCSPISGHRSVSWYQQTPGQGLQFLFEYFSETQRNKGNFPGRFSGRQFSNSRSEMNVSTLELGDSALYLCASSLAVQGADEQYFGPGTRLTVT.

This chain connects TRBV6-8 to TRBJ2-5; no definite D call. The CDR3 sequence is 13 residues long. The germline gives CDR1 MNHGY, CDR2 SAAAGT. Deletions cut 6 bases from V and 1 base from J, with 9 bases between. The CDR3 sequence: CASSRTPQETQYF. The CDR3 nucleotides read TGTGCCAGCAGCAGGACCCCCCAAGAGACCCAGTACTTC.

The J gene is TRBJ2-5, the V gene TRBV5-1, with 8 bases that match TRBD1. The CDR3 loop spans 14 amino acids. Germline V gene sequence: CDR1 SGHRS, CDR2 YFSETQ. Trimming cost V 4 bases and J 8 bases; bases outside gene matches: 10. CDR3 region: CASSPQGGVNTQYF. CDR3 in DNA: TGCGCCAGCAGCCCACAGGGGGGAGTGAATACCCAGTACTTC.

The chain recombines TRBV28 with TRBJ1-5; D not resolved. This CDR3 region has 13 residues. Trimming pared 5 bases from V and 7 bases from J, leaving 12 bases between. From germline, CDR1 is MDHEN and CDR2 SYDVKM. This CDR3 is CASSRAMVQPQHF. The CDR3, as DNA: TGTGCCAGCAGTCGTGCGATGGTCCAGCCCCAGCATTTT.

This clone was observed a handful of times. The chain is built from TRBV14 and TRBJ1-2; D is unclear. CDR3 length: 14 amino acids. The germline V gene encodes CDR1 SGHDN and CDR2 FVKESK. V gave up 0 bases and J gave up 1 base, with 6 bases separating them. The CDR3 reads CASSQESVNYGYTF. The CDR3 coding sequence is TGTGCCAGCAGCCAAGAGTCGGTTAACTATGGCTACACCTTC.

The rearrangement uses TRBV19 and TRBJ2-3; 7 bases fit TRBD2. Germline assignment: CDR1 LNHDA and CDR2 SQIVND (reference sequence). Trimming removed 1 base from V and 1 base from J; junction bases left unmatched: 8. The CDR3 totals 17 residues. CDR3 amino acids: CASSIGGGRGRTDTQYF. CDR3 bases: TGTGCCAGTAGTATAGGAGGAGGGAGGGGACGCACAGATACGCAGTATTTT.

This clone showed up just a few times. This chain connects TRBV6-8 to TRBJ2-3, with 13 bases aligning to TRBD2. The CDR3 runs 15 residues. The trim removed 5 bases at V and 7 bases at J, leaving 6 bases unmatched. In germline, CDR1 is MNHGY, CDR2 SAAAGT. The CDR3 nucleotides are TGTGCCAGCAGTACTTGGACTAGCGGGGGAAATACGCAGTATTTT. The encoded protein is CASSTWTSGGNTQYF.

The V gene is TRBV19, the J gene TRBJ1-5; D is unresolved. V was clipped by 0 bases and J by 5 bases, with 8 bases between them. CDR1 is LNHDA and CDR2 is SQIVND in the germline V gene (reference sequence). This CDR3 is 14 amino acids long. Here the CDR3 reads CASSIEVADQPQHF. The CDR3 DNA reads TGTGCCAGTAGTATAGAAGTTGCCGATCAGCCCCAGCATTTT.

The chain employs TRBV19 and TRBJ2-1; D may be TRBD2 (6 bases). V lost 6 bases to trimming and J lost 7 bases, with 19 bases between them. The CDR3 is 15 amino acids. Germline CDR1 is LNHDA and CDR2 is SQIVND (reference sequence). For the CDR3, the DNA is TGTGCCAGTAGACCAGCGGGCCAGGGAGAAAATGAGCAGTTCTTC. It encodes CASRPAGQGENEQFF.

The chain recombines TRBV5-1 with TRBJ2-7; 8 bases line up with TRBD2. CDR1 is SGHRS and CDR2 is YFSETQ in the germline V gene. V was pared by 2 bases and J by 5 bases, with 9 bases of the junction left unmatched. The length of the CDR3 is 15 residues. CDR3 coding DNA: TGCGCCAGCAGCTTCTCGGCGGGAGGCGGGAACGAGCAGTACTTC. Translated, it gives CASSFSAGGGNEQYF.